These 9 T cell receptor beta chains were all obtained from the same sample, sequenced in a study of long-term antiretroviral therapy in people with HIV. Assay version v3.0 of immunoSEQ was used, and it was run at survey level. Profiling relied on immunoSEQ multiplex PCR, and the TCRdb table lists in-frame clones only, not all of them. This sample carries 9,000 to 15,000 clones, around three quarters of them seen once, and the ten largest clones take approximately 10%. Sequencing used unsorted PBMCs, obtained 0.8 years before starting antiretroviral therapy. The receptors shown here come from a woman aged 40 to 55 with HIV.

Within the sample, this clone is medium-sized. V usage is TRBV4-3 and J usage is TRBJ2-3, with 10 bases matching TRBD1. After removal of 2 bases from V and 2 bases from J, the junction contained 4 bases not matched to a gene. The CDR3 sequence is 16 residues long. The V gene's germline CDR1 is LGHNA and CDR2 YSLEER. CDR3 in amino acids: CASSQSGTGVTDTQYF. For the CDR3, the DNA is TGCGCCAGCAGCCAATCCGGGACAGGGGTCACAGATACGCAGTATTTT.

CDR3 DNA sequence: TGTGCCAGCAGCTTACTACTAGGCAATGAGCAGTTCTTC. Amino acid sequence: CASSLLLGNEQFF. The chain recombines TRBV11-3 with TRBJ2-1, with D possibly matching TRBD2 (5 bases). The length of the CDR3 is 13 residues. Germline CDR1 SGHNT, CDR2 YENEEA. Trimming left V 2 bases short and J 6 bases short, with 8 bases between.

The V call is TRBV5-4, the J call TRBJ2-2; 8 bases map to TRBD1. Losses at the gene ends were 10 bases for V and 5 bases for J; bases not matched to a gene: 7. The CDR3 is 13 residues long. The germline V gene has CDR1 SGHNT and CDR2 YYREEE (reference sequence). CDR3 DNA: TGTGCCGGTGGGGACAGGACGACCGGGGAGCTGTTTTTT. It yields the protein CAGGDRTTGELFF.

The J gene is TRBJ2-3, the V gene TRBV5-1; D is unclear. The CDR3 runs 15 residues. Germline V gene data show CDR1 as SGHRS and CDR2 as YFSETQ. The V and J ends lost 4 bases and 3 bases respectively, with 15 bases between them. In DNA form, the CDR3 reads TGCGCCAGCAGCGCGACCCCCGTCACGACAGATACGCAGTATTTT. Amino acid sequence: CASSATPVTTDTQYF.

CDR3 protein: CASSPQAGDERQFF. The CDR3 DNA reads as TGTGCCAGCTCACCACAAGCGGGAGACGAAAGGCAGTTCTTC. This rearrangement joins TRBV18 to TRBJ2-1, with 8 bases fitting TRBD2. V gave up 1 base and J gave up 12 bases; unmatched junction bases: 8. Germline CDR1 is KGHSH and CDR2 is LQKENI. The CDR3 covers 14 residues.

This chain joins TRBV5-1 and TRBJ2-5; TRBD1 aligns across 9 bases. Germline loops: CDR1 SGHRS, CDR2 YFSETQ. The CDR3 contains 14 residues. V gave up 4 bases and J gave up 2 bases; unmatched junction bases: 3. The DNA of the CDR3 is TGCGCCAGCAGCCCAGGACAGGGGCAAGAGACCCAGTACTTC. This translates into CASSPGQGQETQYF. Full variable domain (rest looked up from reference TRBV5-1 and TRBJ2-5): KAGVTQTPRYLIKTRGQQVTLSCSPISGHRSVSWYQQTPGQGLQFLFEYFSETQRNKGNFPGRFSGRQFSNSRSEMNVSTLELGDSALYLCASSPGQGQETQYFGPGTRLLVL.

The chain employs TRBV2 and TRBJ1-2; possible D gene TRBD1, 5 bases. The CDR3 loop spans 15 amino acids. The ends were cut back, 6 bases at V and 0 bases at J, with 14 bases in the middle. Germline V gene lookup returns CDR1 SNHLY and CDR2 FYNNEI. The CDR3 sequence is CASRSGGGANYGYTF. In nucleotides, the CDR3 is TGTGCCAGCAGGTCGGGGGGGGGAGCTAACTATGGCTACACCTTC.

By share of the sample, this clone is medium-sized. Distinct nucleotide sequences in the sample also encode this CDR3. The genes are TRBV6-5 and TRBJ2-3; D gene ambiguous. The CDR3 loop spans 13 amino acids. V lost 1 base to trimming and J lost 0 bases, with 2 bases between them. From germline, CDR1 is MNHEY and CDR2 SVGAGI. The CDR3 loop reads CASSYYSTDTQYF. The CDR3 DNA follows: TGTGCCAGCAGTTACTATAGCACAGATACGCAGTATTTT.

This clone was counted only a few times. The chain links TRBV21-1 to TRBJ2-7; the table's D call, TRBD2, has no DNA check behind it. TRBV21-1 is listed as a pseudogene. The CDR3 has 14 amino acids. The CDR3 is CASSDSGSSYAQYF. The CDR3 bases are TGTGCCAGCAGCGATAGCGGGAGCTCCTACGCGCAGTACTTC.